The 30 T cell receptor beta chains given below trace back to one sample, sequenced in a study of beta chain features in type 1 diabetes. Every isolated RNA sample was fully reverse transcribed, so sequencing captured expressed TCRB transcripts. The repertoire was sequenced with immunoSEQ multiplex PCR; TCRdb's copy has only in-frame clones and lacks some. The sample gives 130,000 to 150,000 clones, 6.9% of which show up once; more than 1.1% is in the top ten. The source material was central memory CD4+ T cells from blood. These receptors originate from a woman in her twenties or thirties in good health.

The rearrangement links TRBV10-2 to TRBJ2-4, with 15 nucleotides matching TRBD2. V lost 6 bases and J lost 6; bases outside the gene matches: 12. The germline CDR1 and CDR2 sequences are WSHSY and SAAADI. The CDR3 consists of 18 residues. CDR3 sequence: CASSVGTSGRRLGNIQYF. The CDR3 region has the DNA TGCGCCAGCAGCGTCGGGACTAGCGGGAGGAGGTTAGGAAACATTCAGTACTTC.

This clone has a handful of counts. The CDR3 loop reads CASSLGQHNEKLFF. CDR3 DNA sequence: TGTGCCAGCAGTCTGGGACAGCATAATGAAAAACTGTTTTTT. V gene TRBV28 combines with J gene TRBJ1-4, with 7 positions matching TRBD1. CDR3 length equals 14 residues. CDR1 is MDHEN and CDR2 is SYDVKM in the germline V gene. Trimming at V came to 5 bases and at J to 4 bases, leaving 4 bases not matched to a gene.

This rearrangement joins TRBV7-2 to TRBJ1-4; D is perhaps TRBD1 (6 bases). V was cut by 5 bases and J by 2 bases, with 18 bases left in between. The CDR3 covers 17 residues. Looked up from germline, CDR1 is SGHTA and CDR2 is FQGNSA. CDR3 amino acids: CASSLGGGLLTNEKLFF. In DNA, the CDR3 is TGTGCCAGCAGCCTCGGGGGGGGCTTGTTGACTAATGAAAAACTGTTTTTT.

The chain combines TRBV7-8 with TRBJ2-6; D remains unclear. Per germline, CDR1 SGHVS and CDR2 FQNEAQ. The CDR3 is 16 residues long. V was clipped by 2 bases and J by 0 bases, with 8 bases between them. The CDR3 bases are TGTGCCAGCAGCTTATCTCACAGCTCTGGGGCCAACGTCCTGACTTTC. Amino acid sequence: CASSLSHSSGANVLTF.

This rearrangement joins TRBV18 to TRBJ1-4, with no clear D. V gave up 2 bases and J gave up 5 bases, with 6 bases separating them. This CDR3 region has 13 residues. In germline, CDR1 is KGHSH, CDR2 LQKENI. The CDR3 DNA is TGTGCCAGCTCACCATCGGGAAATGAAAAACTGTTTTTT. Residues: CASSPSGNEKLFF.

The chain joins TRBV7-9 to TRBJ2-3; the match to TRBD2 covers 11 bases. After removal of 3 bases from V and 6 bases from J, the junction contained 8 bases not matched to a gene. The germline gives CDR1 SEHNR, CDR2 FQNEAQ (reference sequence). CDR3 size: 16 residues. The DNA for the CDR3 is TGTGCCAGCAGCTTGATTAGCGGGAGGGCCCTGGATACGCAGTATTTT. Its translation is CASSLISGRALDTQYF.

This chain uses TRBV5-1 with TRBJ2-1, with D tentatively TRBD1 (7 bases). V was trimmed by 4 bases and J by 2 bases, leaving 10 bases between them. CDR3 length: 14 amino acids. Germline V lookup: CDR1 SGHRS, CDR2 YFSETQ. CDR3 nucleotides: TGCGCCAGCAGCGCGGGACAGACCTACAATGAGCAGTTCTTC. It translates to CASSAGQTYNEQFF.

In its sample, this clone was seen a few times. This chain joins TRBV7-2 and TRBJ1-3, with TRBD1 matching 8 bases. CDR1 is SGHTA, CDR2 FQGNSA, per germline. The CDR3 has 18 residues. V was clipped by 5 bases and J by 3 bases; unmatched bases: 15. CDR3 in DNA: TGTGCCAGCAGCGCGACGCGCACAGGGGGAGATCTTGGAAACACCATATATTTT. Amino acid sequence: CASSATRTGGDLGNTIYF.

This chain joins TRBV5-5 and TRBJ2-3; 11 bases fit TRBD2. The germline V gene has CDR1 SGHKS and CDR2 YYEKEE (reference sequence). Trimming removed 1 base from V and 5 bases from J; junction bases left unmatched: 3. The CDR3 totals 15 residues. The CDR3 DNA follows: TGTGCCAGCAGCTTGTTAGCGGGAGGGGTAGATACGCAGTATTTT. Translating it yields CASSLLAGGVDTQYF.

The gene calls are TRBV30 and TRBJ1-1, with 7 bases fitting TRBD1. The CDR3 sequence is 14 residues long. The ends lost 3 bases at V and 3 bases at J; junction bases unmatched: 7. The germline V gene encodes CDR1 GTSNPN and CDR2 SVGIG (reference sequence). The CDR3 DNA sequence: TGTGCCTGGAGACTATACGACAGGGACACTGAAGCTTTCTTT. Protein sequence: CAWRLYDRDTEAFF.

The chain is built from TRBV15 and TRBJ2-1; no clear D gene. CDR3 size: 14 residues. V dropped 0 bases and J dropped 5 bases, with 8 bases sitting between them. Germline values: CDR1 LNHNV, CDR2 YYDKDF (reference sequence). The CDR3 DNA sequence: TGTGCCACCAGCAGAGATTTTGCAGACAATGAGCAGTTCTTC. This sequence encodes CATSRDFADNEQFF.

The V call is TRBV11-2, the J call TRBJ1-3; D remains ambiguous. Trimming took off 5 bases at V and 0 bases at J, with 8 bases between the two ends. CDR1 and CDR2 (germline): SGHAT, FQNNGV. The CDR3 covers 14 residues. For the CDR3, the DNA is TGTGCCAGCAGCGCTGGGAGCTCTGGAAACACCATATATTTT. This gives the protein CASSAGSSGNTIYF. The full variable domain, in which reference TRBV11-2 and TRBJ1-3 provide the parts outside the CDR3, is EAGVAQSPRYKIIEKRQSVAFWCNPISGHATLYWYQQILGQGPKLLIQFQNNGVVDDSQLPKDRFSAERLKGVDSTLKIQPAKLEDSAVYLCASSAGSSGNTIYFGEGSWLTVV.

This clone showed up many times. The CDR3, as DNA: TGTGCCAGCAGGCGGTCAGGGAATGAAAAACTGTTTTTT. This encodes CASRRSGNEKLFF. The rearrangement links TRBV27 to TRBJ1-4, with D possibly TRBD1 on 5 matching bases. V was clipped by 6 bases and J by 5 bases, with 10 bases between them. Germline CDR1 and CDR2: MNHEY and SMNVEV (reference sequence). This CDR3 spans 13 amino acids. Looking up the rest from reference TRBV27 and TRBJ1-4 gives the full variable domain: EAQVTQNPRYLITVTGKKLTVTCSQNMNHEYMSWYRQDPGLGLRQIYYSMNVEVTDKGDVPEGYKVSRKEKRNFPLILESPSPNQTSLYFCASRRSGNEKLFFGSGTQLSVL.

With regard to this clone: Germline is not matched at one junction end, which may reflect a read error. The chain recombines TRBV7-7 with TRBJ2-5, with 7 bases aligning to TRBD1. Germline CDR1 is SSHAT and CDR2 is FNYEAQ (reference sequence). The CDR3 has 14 amino acids. Written as DNA, the CDR3 is TGTGCTAGCAGCCAGGGACAGCACCAAGAGACCCAGTACTTC. It specifies CASSQGQHQETQYF.

This clone was counted a few times. This chain joins TRBV18 and TRBJ2-3; D is undetermined. The length of the CDR3 is 17 residues. CDR1 is KGHSH, CDR2 LQKENI, per germline. Trimming took off 3 bases at V and 1 base at J, with 17 bases between the two ends. The CDR3 sequence is CASSPPGNYRGTDTQYF. The CDR3 DNA sequence: TGTGCCAGCTCACCCCCCGGTAACTACCGGGGCACAGATACGCAGTATTTT. The full variable domain, in which reference TRBV18 and TRBJ2-3 provide the parts outside the CDR3, is NAGVMQNPRHLVRRRGQEARLRCSPMKGHSHVYWYRQLPEEGLKFMVYLQKENIIDESGMPKERFSAEFPKEGPSILRIQQVVRGDSAAYFCASSPPGNYRGTDTQYFGPGTRLTVL.

This clone was found a few times. The gene calls are TRBV25-1 and TRBJ2-1; the D is unclear. The V and J ends lost 0 bases and 3 bases respectively, with 12 bases between them. The length of the CDR3 is 16 residues. Germline V CDR1 and CDR2: MGHDK, SYGVNS. The CDR3 region has the DNA TGTGCCAGCAGTGAATATGGAGTAATGGGCTACAATGAGCAGTTCTTC. Residues: CASSEYGVMGYNEQFF.

This clone came up a few times. The chain joins TRBV7-9 to TRBJ2-2; D possibly corresponds to TRBD1 (6 bases). From germline, CDR1 is SEHNR and CDR2 FQNEAQ (reference sequence). Trimming left V 2 bases short and J 1 base short, with 17 bases between. The CDR3 sequence is 18 residues long. The CDR3 sequence: CASSLWLTGSGNTGELFF. The CDR3 nucleotides read TGTGCCAGCAGCTTATGGCTAACAGGGTCTGGGAACACCGGGGAGCTGTTTTTT.

This chain connects TRBV7-3 to TRBJ2-1; D call uncertain. CDR3 length: 14 amino acids. The V gene's germline CDR1 is SGHTA and CDR2 FQGTGA. Between the trimmed V and J ends, which lost 1 base and 6 bases, there was a span of 10 bases. CDR3 residues: CASSLSFSRNEQFF. DNA of the CDR3: TGTGCCAGCAGCTTAAGTTTTAGCCGCAATGAGCAGTTCTTC.

The CDR3 region is CASSESLGVYTGELFF. In nucleotides, the CDR3 is TGTGCCAGCAGCGAGAGCCTAGGGGTTTACACCGGGGAGCTGTTTTTT. The chain uses TRBV4-2 and TRBJ2-2; tentatively, D is TRBD1 (5 bases). The CDR3 totals 16 residues. V lost 5 bases and J lost 3, with 16 bases in between. In germline, CDR1 is LGHNA, CDR2 YNFKEQ.

This clone was seen a few times. The V gene is TRBV6-6, the J gene TRBJ2-6; D ambiguous. The CDR3 totals 15 residues. CDR1 is MNHNY, CDR2 SVGAGI, per germline (reference sequence). V lost 2 bases to trimming and J lost 4 bases, with 9 bases between them. The CDR3 DNA reads as TGTGCCAGCAGTTACGTCGAGGCCGGGGCCAACGTCCTGACTTTC. This encodes CASSYVEAGANVLTF.

This clone was seen more than once but under ten times. V gene TRBV7-2 combines with J gene TRBJ2-5, with 10 bases lining up with TRBD2. Germline V gene lookup returns CDR1 SGHTA and CDR2 FQGNSA. The CDR3 covers 16 residues. V shed 0 bases and J 4 bases; nucleotides not matched to a gene: 5. The chain's CDR3 is CASSLAIAGGSETQYF. DNA of the CDR3: TGTGCCAGCAGCTTAGCTATAGCGGGAGGATCAGAGACCCAGTACTTC.

This clone was observed a handful of times. The V and J genes are TRBV2 and TRBJ1-5, with D perhaps matching TRBD1 (5 bases). The CDR3 sequence is 13 residues long. V gave up 6 bases and J gave up 4 bases, with 10 bases separating them. CDR1 is SNHLY and CDR2 is FYNNEI in the germline V gene. The CDR3 nucleotides are TGTGCCAGCAGAGCAGGGATTAATCAGCCCCAGCATTTT. Protein product: CASRAGINQPQHF.

This clone came up a few times. The chain uses TRBV15 and TRBJ2-2; 9 nucleotides agree with TRBD1. Germline CDR1 reads LNHNV; CDR2 reads YYDKDF (reference sequence). The CDR3 contains 17 residues. With V trimmed by 0 bases and J by 3 bases, 5 bases remained unmatched. This CDR3 reads CATSRDYGQGHTGELFF. The CDR3 DNA reads as TGTGCCACCAGCAGAGATTATGGACAGGGGCACACCGGGGAGCTGTTTTTT.

The genes are TRBV6-1 and TRBJ2-5; 10 bases are a match to TRBD1. Germline CDR1 MNHNS, CDR2 SASEGT. V lost 7 bases and J lost 6; bases outside the gene matches: 5. This CDR3 is built from 13 residues. The CDR3 here is CASMRDRGKTQYF. CDR3 DNA: TGTGCCAGCATGAGGGACAGGGGTAAGACCCAGTACTTC.

The chain recombines TRBV5-5 with TRBJ2-2; no definite D call. V dropped 0 bases and J dropped 0 bases, with 6 bases sitting between them. Germline-derived CDR1 and CDR2 are SGHKS and YYEKEE (reference sequence). The CDR3 runs 15 residues. CDR3 nucleotides: TGTGCCAGCAGCTTGGGACACGCGAACACCGGGGAGCTGTTTTTT. It is translated as CASSLGHANTGELFF.

This clone occurred a few times. The chain combines TRBV7-8 with TRBJ2-7; D perhaps matches TRBD2 (5 bases). The CDR3 is made up of 14 amino acids. V gave up 5 bases and J gave up 2 bases, with 13 bases separating them. Germline CDR1 and CDR2: SGHVS and FQNEAQ. This CDR3 is CASSPWSAAYEQYF. The CDR3 DNA reads TGTGCCAGCAGCCCCTGGTCAGCGGCCTACGAGCAGTACTTC.

This clone was seen more than once but under ten times. The CDR3 DNA sequence: TGTGCCAGTAGTGTCCGTTCCGGGGAGAGCACAGATACGCAGTATTTT. It codes for CASSVRSGESTDTQYF. The V gene is TRBV19, the J gene TRBJ2-3, with D possibly matching TRBD2 (5 bases). Germline assignment: CDR1 LNHDA and CDR2 SQIVND (reference sequence). Trimming removed 5 bases from V and 0 bases from J, with 15 bases in between. The CDR3 contains 16 residues.

The chain combines TRBV28 with TRBJ2-5; perhaps TRBD2 as D (6 bases). This CDR3 has 13 amino acids. Germline V gene lookup returns CDR1 MDHEN and CDR2 SYDVKM. V lost 7 bases and J 5 bases, leaving 14 bases between the germline ends. The CDR3 loop is CASTGVGVETQYF. In nucleotides, the CDR3 is TGTGCCAGCACGGGGGTAGGGGTGGAGACCCAGTACTTC.

CDR3 DNA: TGTGCCTGGAGTGTACAGGACGGAAGGCAGCCCCAGCATTTT. This sequence encodes CAWSVQDGRQPQHF. The V call is TRBV30, the J call TRBJ1-5, with D possibly being TRBD1 (5 bases). Trimming left V 0 bases short and J 7 bases short, with 13 bases between. Germline V CDR1 and CDR2: GTSNPN, SVGIG (reference sequence). CDR3 length: 14 amino acids.

This clone was picked up a small number of times. The genes are TRBV18 and TRBJ2-4; 10 bases fit TRBD1. The CDR3 loop spans 16 amino acids. The junction had 12 bases not matched to a gene; V was cut back by 3 bases and J by 10 bases. Germline V gene sequence: CDR1 KGHSH, CDR2 LQKENI. In nucleotides, the CDR3 is TGTGCCAGCTCACCCCAGACACCGGGACAGGGGAATATTCAGTACTTC. It encodes CASSPQTPGQGNIQYF.